Listed here are 29 T cell receptor beta chains from one sample, sequenced in a study of Graves' ophthalmopathy and Graves' hyperthyroidism. Amplification from RNA transcripts yielded the TCR beta CDR3 regions. Second-round multiplex PCR followed a first-round RT-PCR using HTBI primers. TCRdb passed the multiplex PCR reads through MiXCR, listing each CDR3 protein once. The sample has over a million distinct CDR3 sequences; about 35% are singletons. The sequenced material came from peripheral blood or thyroid tissue (not recorded which). The receptors derive from an adult man with Graves' hyperthyroidism.

This sequence joins TRBV10-2 and TRBJ2-5, with 12 bases that match TRBD2. This CDR3 spans 15 amino acids. Trimming took 4 bases from V and 9 from J; bases not matched to a gene: 9. Germline loops: CDR1 WSHSY, CDR2 SAAADI. CDR3 bases: TGCGCCAGCAGTGCCGGACTAGCGGGGAGCTATCCCCAGTACTTC. Translated: CASSAGLAGSYPQYF.

In its sample, this clonotype was seen many times. The rearrangement links TRBV12-3 or TRBV12-4 to TRBJ1-1; D unclear. The length of the CDR3 is 12 residues. Trimming left V 7 bases short and J 6 bases short, with 12 bases between. CDR3 sequence (DNA): TGTGCCAGCATTCACACTGGGGCTGAAGCTTTCTTT. It yields the protein CASIHTGAEAFF.

The chain links TRBV6-6 to TRBJ2-7; 7 positions match TRBD2. This CDR3 is built from 12 residues. Germline V gene data show CDR1 as MNHNY and CDR2 as SVGAGI (reference sequence). The ends lost 7 bases at V and 4 bases at J; junction bases unmatched: 4. DNA of the CDR3: TGTGCCAGCACCAGGGACTATTACGAGCAGTACTTC. Protein product: CASTRDYYEQYF.

The sample holds many counts of this clonotype. CDR3 bases: TGCGCCAGCAGCCCAACAACCATAGGTGCTGAAGCTTTCTTT. The encoded protein is CASSPTTIGAEAFF. This rearrangement joins TRBV4-3 to TRBJ1-1; D is unclear. Germline V lookup: CDR1 LGHNA, CDR2 YSLEER. V was trimmed by 4 bases and J by 6 bases, leaving 15 bases between them. This CDR3 has 14 residues.

This clonotype has at least ten counts. The rearrangement uses TRBV19 and TRBJ1-1; D is uncertain. Between the trimmed V and J ends, which lost 3 bases and 4 bases, there was a span of 12 bases. This CDR3 contains 14 residues. Per germline, CDR1 LNHDA and CDR2 SQIVND (reference sequence). The CDR3 sequence: CASSIGQAPTEAFF. CDR3 nucleotide sequence: TGTGCCAGTAGTATTGGGCAGGCGCCCACTGAAGCTTTCTTT. Drawing the rest from reference TRBV19 and TRBJ1-1, the complete variable domain is DGGITQSPKYLFRKEGQNVTLSCEQNLNHDAMYWYRQDPGQGLRLIYYSQIVNDFQKGDIAEGYSVSREKKESFPLTVTSAQKNPTAFYLCASSIGQAPTEAFFGQGTRLTVV.

The genes are TRBV28 and TRBJ2-5, with D maybe TRBD1 (6 bases). Trimming removed 7 bases from V and 5 bases from J, with 20 bases in between. The CDR3 runs to 15 residues. Looked up from germline, CDR1 is MDHEN and CDR2 is SYDVKM. CDR3: CASTTSGVSRETQYF. The CDR3 DNA reads as TGTGCCAGCACCACCTCAGGGGTTTCGAGGGAGACCCAGTACTTC.

In this sample, this clonotype turned up a few times. A much bigger clone sits one base away, suggesting this may be a read error. V and J are TRBV20-1 and TRBJ1-5; 8 bases align to TRBD1. The germline CDR1 and CDR2 sequences are DFQATT and SNEGSKA (reference sequence). The CDR3 loop spans 13 amino acids. The V and J ends lost 4 bases and 6 bases, in that order; junction bases with no gene match: 5. CDR3 loop: CSAKTGVGQPQHF. CDR3 sequence (DNA): TGCAGTGCTAAGACAGGGGTGGGTCAGCCCCAGCATTTT.

The chain links TRBV10-3 to TRBJ1-2; 8 bases agree with TRBD1. The CDR3 spans 12 residues. Germline V lookup: CDR1 ENHRY, CDR2 SYGVKD. The CDR3 DNA follows: TGTGCAAACCCAGGGGGCGGGCGTGGCTACACCTTC. The encoded protein is CANPGGGRGYTF.

In the case of this clonotype: Since the CDR3 does not end with the conserved phenylalanine or tryptophan, this likely comes from a read error. Because the CDR3's place on the DNA is in doubt, the DNA is left out and the CDR3 is given as listed by TCRdb. V is TRBV15 and J is TRBJ2-7. CDR1 is LNHNV and CDR2 is YYDKDF in the germline V gene (reference sequence). Inclusive of both ends, the CDR3 amounts to 8 amino acids. The chain's CDR3 is CATNRVGL.

The V call is TRBV29-1, the J call TRBJ1-1; D may be TRBD1 (6 bases). The CDR3 spans 10 residues. CDR1 and CDR2 from the germline V gene are SQVTM and ANQGSEA. Between the trimmed V and J ends, which lost 6 bases and 8 bases, there was a span of 10 bases. CDR3 residues: CSVSGVEAFF. The CDR3 DNA sequence: TGCAGCGTCTCAGGGGTGGAAGCTTTCTTT.

This chain joins TRBV2 and TRBJ1-2; TRBD1 matches at 7 bases. The germline CDR1 and CDR2 sequences are SNHLY and FYNNEI. The CDR3 is 14 residues long. J was trimmed by 2 bases and V by 4 bases; bases with no gene match: 4. CDR3 in amino acids: CASSVGQINYGYTF. CDR3 sequence (DNA): TGTGCCAGCAGTGTGGGACAGATAAACTATGGCTACACCTTC.

This clonotype has only a few counts. One end of the junction does not line up with germline, which may come from a read error. The rearrangement links TRBV4-2 to TRBJ2-2; D is possibly TRBD2 (6 bases). Germline V CDR1 and CDR2: LGHNA, YNFKEQ. The CDR3 extends over 17 amino acids. The CDR3 reads CASSQGPGRPNTGELFF. CDR3 nucleotides: TGTGCCAGCAGCCAAGGACCCGGGAGACCGAACACCGGGGAACTGTTTTTT.

The rearrangement uses TRBV11-2 and TRBJ2-5; 9 bases align to TRBD1. CDR3 length: 15 residues. Unmatched junction bases numbered 12, after V lost 5 bases and J lost 8 bases. Germline V gene sequence: CDR1 SGHAT, CDR2 FQNNGV. The CDR3 reads CASSRPRDREDTQYF. The CDR3 nucleotides are TGTGCCAGCAGCCGCCCGAGGGACAGGGAGGACACCCAGTACTTC. Supplemented by reference TRBV11-2 and TRBJ2-5, the full variable domain reads EAGVAQSPRYKIIEKRQSVAFWCNPISGHATLYWYQQILGQGPKLLIQFQNNGVVDDSQLPKDRFSAERLKGVDSTLKIQPAKLEDSAVYLCASSRPRDREDTQYFGPGTRLLVL.

This clonotype was detected a few times. The J gene is TRBJ2-7, the V gene TRBV6-2 or TRBV6-3; perhaps TRBD1 as D (6 bases). The CDR3 loop spans 15 amino acids. Trimming removed 5 bases from V and 2 bases from J, with 16 bases in between. CDR1 and CDR2 (germline): MNHEY, SVGEGT. The CDR3 DNA follows: TGTGCCAGCAGTCATCAAGGGGGAGCGACCTACGAGCAGTACTTC. Protein sequence: CASSHQGGATYEQYF.

CDR3 nucleotide sequence: TGTGCCAGCAGTGGGGCATACTACGAGCAGTACTTC. This translates into CASSGAYYEQYF. The J gene is TRBJ2-7, the V gene TRBV2; D call uncertain. Germline lookup yields CDR1 SNHLY and CDR2 FYNNEI. The CDR3 length is 12 residues. V was shortened by 4 bases and J by 3 bases, with 7 bases between the two germline ends.

This clonotype appeared many times. The chain links TRBV20-1 to TRBJ1-5; 7 bases line up with TRBD1. The CDR3 has 15 residues. V was pared by 3 bases and J by 2 bases, with 7 bases of the junction left unmatched. Germline CDR1 DFQATT, CDR2 SNEGSKA (reference sequence). In nucleotides, the CDR3 is TGCAGTGCTAGGCGGACAGGAATGGGCAATCAGCCCCAGCATTTT. This gives the protein CSARRTGMGNQPQHF.

A word on this clonotype: A single base separates this from a much larger clone, so it may be a read error. The V and J genes are TRBV12-3 or TRBV12-4 and TRBJ1-6; D unclear. Trimming stripped 2 bases from V and 10 bases from J, with 15 bases between. The CDR3 has 15 residues. The CDR3 is CASSLSPAGSSPLHF. CDR3 in DNA: TGTGCCAGCAGTTTATCCCCCGCGGGGAGCTCACCCCTCCACTTT.

There are many counts of this clonotype. V usage is TRBV7-9 and J usage is TRBJ1-2; D remains ambiguous. This CDR3 region has 13 residues. The germline V and J ends were trimmed by 5 bases and 4 bases, with 11 bases remaining between them. CDR1 and CDR2 from the germline V gene are SEHNR and FQNEAQ (reference sequence). The CDR3 DNA is TGTGCCAGCAGCCTCGGCCTTGGCTATGGCTACACCTTC. This codes for CASSLGLGYGYTF.

This clonotype was detected a few times. The J gene is TRBJ1-6, the V gene TRBV10-3; maybe TRBD1 (5 bases). In germline, CDR1 is ENHRY, CDR2 SYGVKD. V lost 2 bases to trimming and J lost 7 bases, with 15 bases between them. The CDR3 runs to 16 residues. The CDR3 sequence: CAISEGAGAGNSPLHF. For the CDR3, the DNA is TGTGCCATCAGTGAGGGAGCCGGGGCAGGGAATTCACCCCTCCACTTT.

The rearrangement uses TRBV19 and TRBJ2-7, with a possible D match to TRBD2 (5 bases). Germline V CDR1 and CDR2: LNHDA, SQIVND (reference sequence). Trimming shortened V by 3 bases and J by 3 bases, and 15 bases separated the two germline ends. The CDR3 has 15 amino acids. The CDR3 here is CASSIGVGGVYEQYF. The DNA of the CDR3 is TGTGCCAGTAGTATTGGGGTCGGAGGAGTCTACGAGCAGTACTTC.

On this clonotype: A much more abundant neighbour one base away suggests this may be a read error. This chain joins TRBV9 and TRBJ2-7, with 14 bases matching TRBD2. Germline V CDR1 and CDR2: SGDLS, YYNGEE. With 6 bases clipped from V and 6 bases from J, the junction kept 11 bases outside the gene matches. CDR3 length equals 16 residues. The CDR3 region is CASIEGLAGEGREQYF. The CDR3 DNA is TGTGCCAGCATCGAGGGACTAGCGGGAGAAGGTCGCGAGCAGTACTTC.

This clonotype was seen many times. The chain recombines TRBV14 with TRBJ1-2; maybe TRBD1 (6 bases). The CDR3 loop spans 16 amino acids. Germline-derived CDR1 and CDR2 are SGHDN and FVKESK. The V end lost 0 bases, the J end lost 6 bases, and 17 bases lay between the germline ends. This CDR3 reads CASSQERKPGHDGYTF. DNA for the CDR3: TGTGCCAGCAGCCAAGAAAGGAAGCCGGGACACGATGGCTACACCTTC.

This clonotype was observed many times. The J gene is TRBJ2-7, the V gene TRBV7-8; tentatively, D is TRBD2 (6 bases). The germline gives CDR1 SGHVS, CDR2 FQNEAQ. V was pared by 3 bases and J by 3 bases, with 15 bases between. This CDR3 spans 15 amino acids. The CDR3 region is CASSFAGGVFYEQYF. CDR3 nucleotides: TGTGCCAGCAGCTTCGCAGGCGGGGTCTTCTACGAGCAGTACTTC.

In its sample, this clonotype was seen many times. V is TRBV2 and J is TRBJ2-7; weak D call: TRBD2 (6 bases). Germline CDR1 SNHLY, CDR2 FYNNEI. Trimming left V 6 bases short and J 5 bases short, with 11 bases between. This CDR3 contains 12 residues. CDR3 region: CASRTTGDEQYF. The CDR3 DNA follows: TGTGCCAGCAGGACTACGGGGGACGAGCAGTACTTC.

This clonotype occurred a few times. The chain uses TRBV6-6 and TRBJ2-5, with 10 bases that match TRBD2. CDR1 and CDR2 (germline): MNHNY, SVGAGI (reference sequence). This CDR3 comprises 15 residues. The junction had 5 bases not matched to a gene; V was cut back by 2 bases and J by 5 bases. CDR3 in DNA: TGTGCCAGCAGTTACAAGCCTAGCGGGGGCGAGACCCAGTACTTC. It yields the protein CASSYKPSGGETQYF.

This clonotype was observed once. The chain uses TRBV4-1 and TRBJ2-7; the D call may be TRBD1 or TRBD2 (5 bases each). This CDR3 region has 15 residues. Trimming removed 1 base from V and 3 bases from J, with 13 bases in between. The germline gives CDR1 MGHRA, CDR2 YSYEKL. CDR3 sequence reads: CASSQGPTTGYEQYF. In DNA, the CDR3 is TGCGCCAGCAGCCAAGGTCCGACTACAGGCTACGAGCAGTACTTC.

This clonotype has at least ten counts. The chain uses TRBV19 and TRBJ1-1, with 10 bases fitting TRBD1. V lost 3 bases to trimming and J lost 4 bases; unmatched junction nucleotides: 8. Per the germline V gene, CDR1 is LNHDA and CDR2 is SQIVND (reference sequence). The CDR3 runs to 16 residues. The CDR3 sequence: CASSILPGQGITEAFF. The CDR3 coding sequence is TGTGCCAGTAGTATCCTCCCGGGACAGGGGATCACTGAAGCTTTCTTT.

This clonotype has a count of ten or more. The chain links TRBV20-1 to TRBJ1-1, with no clear D. Germline V gene sequence: CDR1 DFQATT, CDR2 SNEGSKA (reference sequence). The CDR3 totals 14 residues. V was cut by 6 bases and J by 1 base, with 15 bases left in between. DNA of the CDR3: TGCAGTGCCCCCCCCCGGCGGGCGAACACTGAAGCTTTCTTT. This codes for CSAPPRRANTEAFF.

This chain joins TRBV29-1 and TRBJ1-2; the D gene is possibly TRBD1 (6 bases). Germline V gene data show CDR1 as SQVTM and CDR2 as ANQGSEA. The V gene lost 6 bases and the J gene lost 8 bases, with 16 bases spanning the gap. This CDR3 comprises 12 residues. The CDR3 here is CSVQGGSSGYTF. The CDR3 region has the DNA TGCAGCGTGCAAGGGGGGTCGTCCGGCTACACCTTC.